One T cell receptor beta chain is described in this entry. Antigen unknown. The CDR3 is made up of 16 amino acids. The germline V and J ends were trimmed by 0 bases and 4 bases, with 16 bases remaining between them. Germline loops: CDR1 MNHEY, CDR2 SMNVEV (reference sequence). The sample belongs to a study of shared clonotypes between healthy human individuals. Whole-study findings and limits: The study generally estimated greater richness for naive than memory subsets.

Positive CCR7 selection of CD45RO-negative cells yielded the naive CD8 cells, and terminally differentiated effector memory CD45RA+ cells were excluded. Sequencing used immunoSEQ multiplex PCR; TCRdb keeps in-frame clones, though not all of them. The sample consists of about 2 million clones, over 85% of them appearing once. The clonotype originates from a man between 18 and 29 years old in good health. V usage is TRBV27 and J usage is TRBJ2-7; D might be TRBD2 (7 bases). The specimen sequenced was naive CD8+ T cells sorted from blood. The DNA for the CDR3 is TGTGCCAGCAGTTTATCCGCGGGGGCGCGAAGATACGAGCAGTACTTC. As protein: CASSLSAGARRYEQYF.